These 31 T cell receptor beta chains share one sample of origin, sequenced in a study of T cell responses to AZD1222 COVID-19 vaccine. Clones were sequenced by immunoSEQ multiplex PCR, and TCRdb holds only the in-frame ones, with some missing. This sample has more than 150,000 clones, with approximately 94% found just once. The material was peripheral blood, obtained on day 0 of AZD1222 vaccination. All receptors come from an adult in good health.

The gene calls are TRBV29-1 and TRBJ1-2; 7 bases map to TRBD1. Germline V gives CDR1 SQVTM, CDR2 ANQGSEA. This CDR3 contains 12 residues. Trimming removed 5 bases from V and 7 bases from J; junction bases left unmatched: 7. The CDR3 is CSVRRQGSGYTF. In nucleotides, the CDR3 is TGCAGCGTTCGGCGACAGGGAAGTGGCTACACCTTC.

This clone came up once. This rearrangement joins TRBV6-1 to TRBJ1-5; D is ambiguous. Looked up from germline, CDR1 is MNHNS and CDR2 is SASEGT. V lost 2 bases and J 3 bases, leaving 11 bases between the germline ends. CDR3 length equals 15 residues. The CDR3 coding sequence is TGTGCCAGCAGTGAATGGCTTATGAACAATCAGCCCCAGCATTTT. This codes for CASSEWLMNNQPQHF.

J is TRBJ1-2 and V is TRBV3-1 (or the pseudogene TRBV3-2), with D uncertain. CDR1 and CDR2 (germline): LGHDT, YNNKEL (reference sequence). V lost 4 bases and J 6 bases, leaving 12 bases between the germline ends. This CDR3 comprises 13 residues. CDR3 in amino acids: CASSPLTEDGYTF. The CDR3 DNA reads as TGTGCCAGCAGCCCCCTCACGGAGGATGGCTACACCTTC.

The gene calls are TRBV6-5 and TRBJ2-1, with unresolved D. V was clipped by 2 bases and J by 0 bases, with 11 bases between them. Germline V CDR1 and CDR2: MNHEY, SVGAGI. The CDR3 runs to 16 residues. The CDR3 nucleotides read TGTGCCAGCAGTTACGGGTTTGGTAGCTCCTACAATGAGCAGTTCTTC. Amino acids: CASSYGFGSSYNEQFF.

This chain links TRBV6-5 with TRBJ1-3, with 9 bases lining up with TRBD1. The CDR3 runs to 14 residues. V gave up 7 bases and J gave up 3 bases; unmatched junction bases: 4. CDR1 and CDR2 (germline): MNHEY, SVGAGI. DNA for the CDR3: TGTGCCAGCATCGACAGGGGGTATGGAAACACCATATATTTT. Translated: CASIDRGYGNTIYF.

The J gene is TRBJ2-1, the V gene TRBV18; 7 bases map to TRBD2. Unmatched junction bases numbered 10, after V lost 2 bases and J lost 3 bases. The CDR3 is 17 residues long. Germline V CDR1 and CDR2: KGHSH, LQKENI. CDR3 sequence reads: CASSPRSSGNFYNEQFF. The CDR3 DNA is TGTGCCAGCTCACCAAGGAGCAGCGGGAATTTCTACAATGAGCAGTTCTTC.

The V gene is TRBV7-9, the J gene TRBJ1-2; tentative D call: TRBD1 (6 bases). With 5 bases removed from V and 0 bases from J, the gap between germline ends came to 13 bases. This CDR3 comprises 15 residues. Germline V gene data show CDR1 as SEHNR and CDR2 as FQNEAQ (reference sequence). The CDR3 DNA reads TGTGCCAGCAGCCCGGGGGCAGGGGCTAACTATGGCTACACCTTC. Residues: CASSPGAGANYGYTF.

This rearrangement joins TRBV28 to TRBJ1-5; D may be TRBD1 (5 bases). The CDR3 has 15 amino acids. Germline values: CDR1 MDHEN, CDR2 SYDVKM. V dropped 5 bases and J dropped 3 bases, with 14 bases sitting between them. This chain's CDR3 is CASSGASGPNQPQHF. The CDR3 nucleotides are TGTGCCAGCAGTGGGGCTTCAGGCCCCAATCAGCCCCAGCATTTT.

The chain is built from TRBV11-2 and TRBJ2-5; D ambiguous. CDR1 and CDR2 from the germline V gene are SGHAT and FQNNGV. This CDR3 is 11 amino acids long. Trimming pared 1 base from V and 5 bases from J, leaving 2 bases between. The CDR3 bases are TGTGCCAGCAGCTTAGTGGAGACCCAGTACTTC. Its translation is CASSLVETQYF.

The chain employs TRBV6-2 or TRBV6-3 and TRBJ2-7, with 7 bases matching TRBD2. The ends lost 2 bases at V and 5 bases at J; junction bases unmatched: 9. CDR1 and CDR2 from the germline V gene are MNHEY and SVGEGT. The CDR3 is 15 amino acids. CDR3: CASSYTRTRVHEQYF. The DNA for the CDR3 is TGTGCCAGCAGTTACACGAGGACTAGGGTCCACGAGCAGTACTTC.

The chain is built from TRBV29-1 and TRBJ1-1; tentatively, D is TRBD1 (5 bases). Germline CDR1 SQVTM, CDR2 ANQGSEA. CDR3 length: 13 residues. Trimming removed 3 bases from V and 4 bases from J, with 12 bases in between. The CDR3 sequence is CSVDLTGSTEAFF. For the CDR3, the DNA is TGCAGCGTTGACCTAACAGGTAGCACTGAAGCTTTCTTT.

This clone has a single count. The chain employs TRBV10-3 and TRBJ2-3; D may be TRBD2 (6 bases). Germline values: CDR1 ENHRY, CDR2 SYGVKD. This CDR3 is 17 amino acids long. V was clipped by 5 bases and J by 2 bases, with 20 bases between them. CDR3 sequence (DNA): TGTGCCATCAGTACGGGGACGGGACTTCTAACCACAGATACGCAGTATTTT. Its protein product is CAISTGTGLLTTDTQYF.

The CDR3 nucleotides are TGTGCCTGGAGTGTTCCAGGGGACCTTTATAGCAATCAGCCCCAGCATTTT. Translated: CAWSVPGDLYSNQPQHF. The rearrangement links TRBV30 to TRBJ1-5; maybe TRBD1 (6 bases). The CDR3 contains 17 residues. With 0 bases removed from V and 0 bases from J, the gap between germline ends came to 15 bases. Germline CDR1 and CDR2: GTSNPN and SVGIG (reference sequence).

The chain uses TRBV6-5 and TRBJ1-2; D remains unclear. V lost 6 bases to trimming and J lost 11 bases, with 13 bases between them. This CDR3 is built from 11 residues. CDR1 MNHEY and CDR2 SVGAGI come from the germline V gene. The CDR3 DNA is TGTGCCAGCAGGCGGGCATCCCAATACACCTTC. Translating gives CASRRASQYTF.

V gene TRBV30 combines with J gene TRBJ1-1; D is uncertain. The germline V gene encodes CDR1 GTSNPN and CDR2 SVGIG (reference sequence). Trimming shortened V by 3 bases and J by 10 bases, and 15 bases separated the two germline ends. CDR3 size: 12 residues. The CDR3 spells CAWSPRREGAFF. DNA for the CDR3: TGTGCCTGGAGCCCTAGAAGGGAAGGAGCTTTCTTT.

This chain connects TRBV28 to TRBJ1-1; the D is unclear. The V end was cut by 4 bases, the J end by 0 bases, with 12 bases between. Germline CDR1 and CDR2: MDHEN and SYDVKM. The CDR3 consists of 15 residues. CDR3 nucleotides: TGTGCCAGCAGTTGGTCTCGGGGAATGAACACTGAAGCTTTCTTT. Translation gives CASSWSRGMNTEAFF.

The chain couples TRBV28 to TRBJ1-2; TRBD1 aligns across 7 bases. CDR1 and CDR2 from the germline V gene are MDHEN and SYDVKM. Trimming took 6 bases from V and 6 from J; bases not matched to a gene: 16. This CDR3 is built from 16 residues. In DNA, the CDR3 is TGTGCCAGCAGCTTTCAGGGCAGGGGGGACCGGAATGGCTACACCTTC. Encoded protein: CASSFQGRGDRNGYTF.

This chain connects TRBV7-9 to TRBJ1-2; 9 bases are shared with TRBD1. CDR1 and CDR2 from the germline V gene are SEHNR and FQNEAQ (reference sequence). The CDR3 length is 15 residues. V was clipped by 2 bases and J by 6 bases; unmatched bases: 7. CDR3 sequence reads: CASSLLGTGKHGYTF. The CDR3 bases are TGTGCCAGCAGCTTATTAGGGACAGGGAAACATGGCTACACCTTC.

This chain uses TRBV15 with TRBJ1-1; D gene unclear. Germline loops: CDR1 LNHNV, CDR2 YYDKDF (reference sequence). The CDR3 covers 13 residues. Trimming took off 5 bases at V and 5 bases at J, with 12 bases between the two ends. CDR3 sequence reads: CATSLSRSTEAFF. As DNA, the CDR3 is TGTGCCACCAGCCTGTCCAGGTCAACTGAAGCTTTCTTT. The full variable domain, completed using reference TRBV15 and TRBJ1-1, is DAMVIQNPRYQVTQFGKPVTLSCSQTLNHNVMYWYQQKSSQAPKLLFHYYDKDFNNEADTPDNFQSRRPNTSFCFLDIRSPGLGDTAMYLCATSLSRSTEAFFGQGTRLTVV.

The chain carries TRBV27 and TRBJ2-3; possible D gene TRBD1, 6 bases. Germline CDR1 reads MNHEY; CDR2 reads SMNVEV (reference sequence). CDR3 length: 16 residues. V was clipped by 0 bases and J by 4 bases, with 14 bases between them. This CDR3 is CASSLSVTRTADTQYF. The CDR3 region has the DNA TGTGCCAGCAGTTTATCCGTGACCCGGACAGCAGATACGCAGTATTTT.

The chain recombines TRBV4-1 with TRBJ1-1; D remains unclear. Germline V gene lookup returns CDR1 MGHRA and CDR2 YSYEKL. The CDR3 length is 14 residues. Deletions cut 3 bases from V and 1 base from J, with 9 bases between. The CDR3: CASSQRASNTEAFF. CDR3 nucleotide sequence: TGCGCCAGCAGCCAGAGGGCCTCGAACACTGAAGCTTTCTTT.

The count of this clone is one. The chain carries TRBV15 and TRBJ2-1, with a weak D call TRBD2 (6 bases). The CDR3 covers 16 residues. Trimming shortened V by 0 bases and J by 5 bases, and 14 bases separated the two germline ends. CDR1 is LNHNV, CDR2 YYDKDF, per germline (reference sequence). The CDR3 loop is CATSRERGWGDNEQFF. The CDR3, as DNA: TGTGCCACCAGCAGAGAGAGGGGTTGGGGGGACAATGAGCAGTTCTTC.

The chain carries TRBV30 and TRBJ1-2; D is possibly TRBD1 (5 bases). Germline values: CDR1 GTSNPN, CDR2 SVGIG (reference sequence). This CDR3 has 13 residues. V was trimmed by 7 bases and J by 4 bases, leaving 16 bases between them. The DNA for the CDR3 is TGTGCCTATTCCCGGGTAGGGGTCTATGGCTACACCTTC. It yields the protein CAYSRVGVYGYTF.

This chain links TRBV4-2 with TRBJ2-4; no reliable D call. The CDR3 is 14 amino acids. V was cut by 1 base and J by 5 bases, with 9 bases left in between. Germline V lookup: CDR1 LGHNA, CDR2 YNFKEQ. CDR3 sequence (DNA): TGTGCCAGCAGCCAAGTTGTTCCACAAAACATTCAGTACTTC. It yields the protein CASSQVVPQNIQYF.

Here the CDR3 DNA reads TGTGCCAGCAGGGTAACAGGGGGCGATGAAGCTTTCTTT. It encodes CASRVTGGDEAFF. The chain joins TRBV12-3 or TRBV12-4 to TRBJ1-1, with 9 bases matching TRBD1. The trim removed 6 bases at V and 7 bases at J, leaving 6 bases unmatched. The CDR3 totals 13 residues.

The V call is TRBV2, the J call TRBJ1-1; D may be TRBD1 (6 bases). Germline V CDR1 and CDR2: SNHLY, FYNNEI. CDR3 length: 15 amino acids. V was cut by 3 bases and J by 4 bases, with 15 bases left in between. The chain's CDR3 is CASSEDITGSTEAFF. CDR3 bases: TGTGCCAGCAGTGAGGACATTACAGGGTCCACTGAAGCTTTCTTT.

J is TRBJ1-2 and V is TRBV7-8; 8 positions agree with TRBD1. The CDR3 has 16 amino acids. V was pared by 5 bases and J by 1 base, with 9 bases of the junction left unmatched. Per the germline V gene, CDR1 is SGHVS and CDR2 is FQNEAQ. CDR3 loop: CASSHSLDRDNYGYTF. The DNA for the CDR3 is TGTGCCAGCAGCCATTCCCTGGACAGGGATAACTATGGCTACACCTTC. Full variable domain (outside the CDR3, taken from reference TRBV7-8 and TRBJ1-2): GAGVSQSPRYKVAKRGQDVALRCDPISGHVSLFWYQQALGQGPEFLTYFQNEAQLDKSGLPSDRFFAERPEGSVSTLKIQRTQQEDSAVYLCASSHSLDRDNYGYTFGSGTRLTVV.

The chain uses TRBV9 and TRBJ2-7; tentatively, D is TRBD2 (6 bases). Trimming stripped 4 bases from V and 2 bases from J, with 13 bases between. CDR3 length: 14 residues. The germline CDR1 and CDR2 sequences are SGDLS and YYNGEE. The CDR3 sequence: CASSRDLKTYEQYF. Written as DNA, the CDR3 is TGTGCCAGCAGCCGGGACTTAAAGACCTACGAGCAGTACTTC.

The gene calls are TRBV6-1 and TRBJ2-3, with 8 bases that match TRBD2. The CDR3 sequence is 18 residues long. V shed 4 bases, J shed 0 bases, and the junction held 12 bases outside the gene matches. Germline values: CDR1 MNHNS, CDR2 SASEGT. The CDR3 sequence is CASSALADAGGSTDTQYF. DNA of the CDR3: TGTGCCAGCAGTGCACTAGCGGATGCGGGGGGAAGCACAGATACGCAGTATTTT.

The V and J genes are TRBV30 and TRBJ2-5; TRBD2 agrees at 10 bases. The germline CDR1 and CDR2 sequences are GTSNPN and SVGIG (reference sequence). J gave up 5 bases and V 4 bases, and 4 bases lay outside the gene matches. The CDR3 spans 13 residues. The CDR3 protein is CAWMGLAYETQYF. CDR3 coding DNA: TGTGCCTGGATGGGACTAGCGTACGAGACCCAGTACTTC.

The CDR3 DNA sequence: TGTGCCAGCAGTTTTGGTGTAGGAAGCTTAAACTATGGCTACACCTTC. Its translation is CASSFGVGSLNYGYTF. This chain uses TRBV28 with TRBJ1-2; unclear D gene. There are 16 residues in the CDR3. CDR1 is MDHEN and CDR2 is SYDVKM in the germline V gene. Trimming took 3 bases from V and 2 from J, leaving 16 bases between them.